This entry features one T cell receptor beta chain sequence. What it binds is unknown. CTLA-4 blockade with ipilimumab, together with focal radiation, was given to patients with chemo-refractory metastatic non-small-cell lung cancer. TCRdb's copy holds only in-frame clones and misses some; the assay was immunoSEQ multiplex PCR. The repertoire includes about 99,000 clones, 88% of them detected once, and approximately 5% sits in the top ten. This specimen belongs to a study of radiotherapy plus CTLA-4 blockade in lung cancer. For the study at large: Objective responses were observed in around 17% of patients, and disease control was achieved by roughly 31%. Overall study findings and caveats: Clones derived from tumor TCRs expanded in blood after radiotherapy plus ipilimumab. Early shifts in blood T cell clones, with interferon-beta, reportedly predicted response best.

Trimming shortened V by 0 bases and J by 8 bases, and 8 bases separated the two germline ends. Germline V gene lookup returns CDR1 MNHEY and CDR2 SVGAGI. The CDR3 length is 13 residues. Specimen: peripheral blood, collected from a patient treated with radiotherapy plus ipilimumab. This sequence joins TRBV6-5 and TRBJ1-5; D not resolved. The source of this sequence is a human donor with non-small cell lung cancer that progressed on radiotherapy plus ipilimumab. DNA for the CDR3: TGTGCCAGCAGTTACTCGGGCCTCGAGCCCCAGCATTTT. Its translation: CASSYSGLEPQHF.